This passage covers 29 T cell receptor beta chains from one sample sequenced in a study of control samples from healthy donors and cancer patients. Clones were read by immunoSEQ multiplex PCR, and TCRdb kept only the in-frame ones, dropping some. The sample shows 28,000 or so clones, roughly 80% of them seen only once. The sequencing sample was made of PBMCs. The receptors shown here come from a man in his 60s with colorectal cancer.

The DNA for the CDR3 is TGTGCCAGCAGCCAAGTGGGGGGTAGGGCTTTCTTT. Its translation: CASSQVGGRAFF. J is TRBJ1-1 and V is TRBV14, with D possibly TRBD1 on 5 matching bases. CDR1 and CDR2 (germline): SGHDN, FVKESK. V was shortened by 1 base and J by 11 bases, with 11 bases between the two germline ends. The CDR3 is made up of 12 amino acids.

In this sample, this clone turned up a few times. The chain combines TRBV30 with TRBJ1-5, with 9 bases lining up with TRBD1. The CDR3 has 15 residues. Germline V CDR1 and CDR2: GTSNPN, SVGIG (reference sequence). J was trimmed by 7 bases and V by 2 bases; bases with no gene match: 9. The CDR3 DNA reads TGTGCCTGGAGTATCACGGGACAGGGAAGACAGCCCCAGCATTTT. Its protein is CAWSITGQGRQPQHF.

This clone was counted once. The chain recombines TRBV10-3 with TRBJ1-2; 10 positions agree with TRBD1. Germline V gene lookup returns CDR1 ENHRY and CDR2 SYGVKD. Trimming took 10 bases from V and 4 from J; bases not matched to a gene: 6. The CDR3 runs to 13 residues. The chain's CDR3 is CATGTGAFYGYTF. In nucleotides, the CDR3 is TGTGCCACCGGGACAGGGGCCTTCTATGGCTACACCTTC.

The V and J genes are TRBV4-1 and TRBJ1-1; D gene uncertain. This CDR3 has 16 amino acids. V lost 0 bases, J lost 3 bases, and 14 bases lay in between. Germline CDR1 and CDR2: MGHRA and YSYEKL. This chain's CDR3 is CASSQDSRVWDTEAFF. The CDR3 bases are TGCGCCAGCAGCCAAGATAGTCGGGTGTGGGACACTGAAGCTTTCTTT.

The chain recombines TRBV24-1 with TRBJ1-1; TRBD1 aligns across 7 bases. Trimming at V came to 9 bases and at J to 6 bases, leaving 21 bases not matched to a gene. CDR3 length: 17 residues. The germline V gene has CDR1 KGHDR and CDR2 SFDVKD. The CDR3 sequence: CATFRQGGGADRAEAFF. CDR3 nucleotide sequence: TGTGCCACCTTTCGACAAGGGGGCGGGGCCGATAGGGCTGAAGCTTTCTTT.

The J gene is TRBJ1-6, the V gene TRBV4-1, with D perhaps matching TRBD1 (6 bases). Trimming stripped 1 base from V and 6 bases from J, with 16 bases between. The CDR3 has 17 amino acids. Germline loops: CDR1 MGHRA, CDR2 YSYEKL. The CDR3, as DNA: TGCGCCAGCAGCCAAGTCGAGATAGGGGGTGGTAATTCACCCCTCCACTTT. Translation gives CASSQVEIGGGNSPLHF.

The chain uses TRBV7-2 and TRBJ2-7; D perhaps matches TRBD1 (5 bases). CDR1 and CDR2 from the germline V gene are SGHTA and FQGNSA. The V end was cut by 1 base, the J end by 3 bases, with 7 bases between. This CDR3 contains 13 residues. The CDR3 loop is CASSLDRNYEQYV. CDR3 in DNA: TGTGCCAGCAGCTTAGACAGGAACTACGAGCAGTACGTC.

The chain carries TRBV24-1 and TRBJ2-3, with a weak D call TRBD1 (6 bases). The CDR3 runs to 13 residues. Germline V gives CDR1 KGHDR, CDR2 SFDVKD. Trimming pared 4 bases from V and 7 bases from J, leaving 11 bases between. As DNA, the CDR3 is TGTGCCACCAGTGACCCCCAGGGGAATACGCAGTATTTT. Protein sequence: CATSDPQGNTQYF.

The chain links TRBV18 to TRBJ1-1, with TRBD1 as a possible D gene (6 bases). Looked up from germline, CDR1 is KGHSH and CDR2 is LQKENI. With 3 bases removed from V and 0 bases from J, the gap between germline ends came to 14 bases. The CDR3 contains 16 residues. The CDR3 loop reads CASSPGQTGLNTEAFF. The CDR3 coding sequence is TGTGCCAGCTCACCCGGACAGACAGGCTTGAACACTGAAGCTTTCTTT.

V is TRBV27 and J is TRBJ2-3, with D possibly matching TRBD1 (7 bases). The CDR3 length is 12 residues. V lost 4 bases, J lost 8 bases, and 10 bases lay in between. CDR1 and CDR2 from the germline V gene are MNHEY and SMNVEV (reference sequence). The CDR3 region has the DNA TGTGCCAGCAGTTCCCAGGGGGGTACGCAGTATTTT. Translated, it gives CASSSQGGTQYF.

The CDR3 sequence: CASSKQGAAKAFF. The CDR3 coding sequence is TGTGCCAGCAGTAAACAGGGGGCAGCTAAAGCTTTCTTT. The rearrangement links TRBV6-5 to TRBJ1-1, with 9 bases fitting TRBD1. The CDR3 is 13 residues long. Germline V gene sequence: CDR1 MNHEY, CDR2 SVGAGI. The V gene end was trimmed by 5 bases and the J gene end by 9 bases; junction bases not matched to a gene: 7.

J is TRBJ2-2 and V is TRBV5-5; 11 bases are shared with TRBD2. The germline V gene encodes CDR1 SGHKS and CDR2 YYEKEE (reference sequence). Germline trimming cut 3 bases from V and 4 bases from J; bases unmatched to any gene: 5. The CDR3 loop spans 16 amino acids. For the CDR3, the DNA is TGTGCCAGCAGCTCGATAGCGGGGGGGACCACCGGGGAGCTGTTTTTT. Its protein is CASSSIAGGTTGELFF. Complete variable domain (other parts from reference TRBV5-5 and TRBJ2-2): DAGVTQSPTHLIKTRGQQVTLRCSPISGHKSVSWYQQVLGQGPQFIFQYYEKEERGRGNFPDRFSARQFPNYSSELNVNALLLGDSALYLCASSSIAGGTTGELFFGEGSRLTVL.

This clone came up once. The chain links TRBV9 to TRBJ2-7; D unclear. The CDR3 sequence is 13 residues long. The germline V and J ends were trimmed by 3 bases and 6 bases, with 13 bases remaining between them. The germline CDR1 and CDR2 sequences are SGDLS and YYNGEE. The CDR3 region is CASSGQQGFEQYF. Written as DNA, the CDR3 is TGTGCCAGCAGCGGTCAACAAGGTTTCGAGCAGTACTTC.

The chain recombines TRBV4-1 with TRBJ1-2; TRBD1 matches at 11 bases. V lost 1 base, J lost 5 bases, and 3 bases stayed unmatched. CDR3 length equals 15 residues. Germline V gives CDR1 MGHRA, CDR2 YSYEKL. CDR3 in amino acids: CASSQGDRGSYGYTF. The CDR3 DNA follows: TGCGCCAGCAGCCAAGGGGACAGGGGGTCATATGGCTACACCTTC.

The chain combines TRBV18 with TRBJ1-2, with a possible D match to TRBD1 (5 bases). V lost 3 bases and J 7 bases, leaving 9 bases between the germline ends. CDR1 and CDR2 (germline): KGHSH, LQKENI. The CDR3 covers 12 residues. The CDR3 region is CASSPDQGGYTF. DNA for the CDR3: TGTGCCAGCTCACCGGATCAGGGTGGCTACACCTTC.

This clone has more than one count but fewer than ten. CDR3 sequence: CASSSMTGREQYF. In nucleotides, the CDR3 is TGTGCCAGCAGCTCTATGACAGGTCGCGAGCAGTACTTC. The rearrangement links TRBV11-2 to TRBJ2-7; maybe TRBD1 (6 bases). V dropped 4 bases and J dropped 6 bases, with 13 bases sitting between them. CDR3 length equals 13 residues. CDR1 and CDR2 (germline): SGHAT, FQNNGV. Drawing the rest from reference TRBV11-2 and TRBJ2-7, the complete variable domain is EAGVAQSPRYKIIEKRQSVAFWCNPISGHATLYWYQQILGQGPKLLIQFQNNGVVDDSQLPKDRFSAERLKGVDSTLKIQPAKLEDSAVYLCASSSMTGREQYFGPGTRLTVT.

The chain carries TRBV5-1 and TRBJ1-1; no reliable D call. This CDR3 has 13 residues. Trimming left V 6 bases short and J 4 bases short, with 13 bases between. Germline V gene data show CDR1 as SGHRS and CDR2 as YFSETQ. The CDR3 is CASTAWSGTEAFF. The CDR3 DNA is TGCGCCAGCACTGCTTGGTCGGGCACTGAAGCTTTCTTT.

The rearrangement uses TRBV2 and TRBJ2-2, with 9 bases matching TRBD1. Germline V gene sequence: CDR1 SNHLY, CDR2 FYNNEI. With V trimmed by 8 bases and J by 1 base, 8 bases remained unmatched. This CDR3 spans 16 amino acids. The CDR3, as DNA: TGTGCCAGCCGGGCACAGGGGGCTTTGAACACCGGGGAGCTGTTTTTT. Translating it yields CASRAQGALNTGELFF.

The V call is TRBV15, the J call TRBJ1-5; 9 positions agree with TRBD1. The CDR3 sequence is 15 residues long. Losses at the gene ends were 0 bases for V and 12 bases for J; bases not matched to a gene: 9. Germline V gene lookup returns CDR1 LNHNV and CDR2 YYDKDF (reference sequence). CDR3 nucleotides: TGTGCCACCAGCAGAGATCTGGGACAGGGATTTTTCCAGCATTTT. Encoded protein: CATSRDLGQGFFQHF.

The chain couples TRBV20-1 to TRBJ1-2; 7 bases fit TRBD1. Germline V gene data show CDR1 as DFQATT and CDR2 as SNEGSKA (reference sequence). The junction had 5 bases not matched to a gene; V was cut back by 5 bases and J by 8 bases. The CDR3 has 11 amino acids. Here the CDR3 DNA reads TGCAGTGCTTCGACAGGGTACGGCTACACCTTC. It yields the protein CSASTGYGYTF.

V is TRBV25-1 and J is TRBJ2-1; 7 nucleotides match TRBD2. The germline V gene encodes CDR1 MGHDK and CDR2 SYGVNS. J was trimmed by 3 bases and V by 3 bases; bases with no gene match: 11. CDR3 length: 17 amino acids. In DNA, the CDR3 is TGTGCCAGCAGTGATTCCCCTTTGGGGGGGATCTACAATGAGCAGTTCTTC. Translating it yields CASSDSPLGGIYNEQFF.

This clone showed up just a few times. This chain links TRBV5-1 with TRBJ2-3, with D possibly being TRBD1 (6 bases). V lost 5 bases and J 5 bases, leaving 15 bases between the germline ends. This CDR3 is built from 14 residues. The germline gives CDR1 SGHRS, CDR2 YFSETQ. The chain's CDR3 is CASRIGRQVDTQYF. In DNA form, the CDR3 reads TGCGCCAGCAGAATTGGACGACAGGTAGATACGCAGTATTTT. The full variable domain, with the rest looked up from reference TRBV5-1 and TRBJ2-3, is KAGVTQTPRYLIKTRGQQVTLSCSPISGHRSVSWYQQTPGQGLQFLFEYFSETQRNKGNFPGRFSGRQFSNSRSEMNVSTLELGDSALYLCASRIGRQVDTQYFGPGTRLTVL.

The CDR3 nucleotides read TGTGCCAGCAGCGTAGCGGACAAGCCATTTGGCGGCTACACCTTC. It encodes CASSVADKPFGGYTF. The chain links TRBV5-4 to TRBJ1-2; tentatively, D is TRBD1 (5 bases). V lost 4 bases and J lost 8, with 21 bases in between. Per germline, CDR1 SGHNT and CDR2 YYREEE (reference sequence). This CDR3 is 15 amino acids long. Drawing the rest from reference TRBV5-4 and TRBJ1-2, the complete variable domain is ETGVTQSPTHLIKTRGQQVTLRCSSQSGHNTVSWYQQALGQGPQFIFQYYREEENGRGNFPPRFSGLQFPNYSSELNVNALELDDSALYLCASSVADKPFGGYTFGSGTRLTVV.

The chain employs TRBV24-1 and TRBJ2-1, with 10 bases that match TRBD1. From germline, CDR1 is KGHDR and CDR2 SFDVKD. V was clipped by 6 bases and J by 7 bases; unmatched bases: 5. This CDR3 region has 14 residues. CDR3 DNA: TGTGCCACCAGTTTGGACAGGGGGGCTAATGAGCAGTTCTTC. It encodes CATSLDRGANEQFF.

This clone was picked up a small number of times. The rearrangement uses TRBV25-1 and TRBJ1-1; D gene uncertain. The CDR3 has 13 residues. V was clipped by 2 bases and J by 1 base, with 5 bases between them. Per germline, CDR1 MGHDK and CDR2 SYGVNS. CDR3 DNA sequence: TGTGCCAGCAGTGAACAGTCGAACACTGAAGCTTTCTTT. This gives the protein CASSEQSNTEAFF.

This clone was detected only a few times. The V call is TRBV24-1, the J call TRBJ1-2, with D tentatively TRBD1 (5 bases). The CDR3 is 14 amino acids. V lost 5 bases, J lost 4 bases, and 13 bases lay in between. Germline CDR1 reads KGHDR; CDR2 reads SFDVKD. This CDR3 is CATSASGKGYGYTF. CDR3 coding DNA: TGTGCCACCAGTGCATCAGGGAAGGGCTATGGCTACACCTTC.

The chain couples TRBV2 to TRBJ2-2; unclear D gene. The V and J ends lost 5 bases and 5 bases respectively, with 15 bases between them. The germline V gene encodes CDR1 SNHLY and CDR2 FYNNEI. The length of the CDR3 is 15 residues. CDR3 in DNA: TGTGCCAGCAGTCCATACTCGACGGAAACCGGGGAGCTGTTTTTT. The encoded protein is CASSPYSTETGELFF. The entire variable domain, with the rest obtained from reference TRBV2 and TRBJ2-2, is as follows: EPEVTQTPSHQVTQMGQEVILRCVPISNHLYFYWYRQILGQKVEFLVSFYNNEISEKSEIFDDQFSVERPDGSNFTLKIRSTKLEDSAMYFCASSPYSTETGELFFGEGSRLTVL.

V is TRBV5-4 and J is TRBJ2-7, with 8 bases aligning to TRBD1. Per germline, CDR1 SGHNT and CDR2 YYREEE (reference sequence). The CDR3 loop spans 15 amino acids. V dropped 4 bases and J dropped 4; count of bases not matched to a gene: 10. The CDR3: CASSKQGVLGYEQYF. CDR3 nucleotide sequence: TGTGCCAGCAGCAAACAGGGGGTCCTCGGTTACGAGCAGTACTTC.

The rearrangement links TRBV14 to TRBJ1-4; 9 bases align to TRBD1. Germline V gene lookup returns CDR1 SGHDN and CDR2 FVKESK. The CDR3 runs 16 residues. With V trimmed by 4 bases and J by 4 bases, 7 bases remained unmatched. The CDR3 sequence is CASSRLQGANNEKLFF. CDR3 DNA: TGTGCCAGCAGCCGTTTACAGGGGGCCAATAATGAAAAACTGTTTTTT.